This TCR beta chain originates from a study of blood T cells in healthy people across ages. Study conclusions and caveats: Underestimates were what the diversity estimates from one million T cells were considered to be. Per million T cells, TCR beta diversity dropped about linearly as age rose. CMV status of donors was not determined, possibly confounding expanded clonotype changes.

This clonotype was seen only a few times. Its matching antigen is unknown. Germline V CDR1 and CDR2: DFQATT, SNEGSKA (reference sequence). Trimming removed 7 bases from V and 3 bases from J; junction bases left unmatched: 9. CDR3 length: 13 amino acids. It was with a sample-barcoded 5' primer and a J-beta primer mix that a second PCR of roughly 7 to 12 cycles was run. MiXCR, run by TCRdb on the 5' RACE reads, gives a single entry per CDR3 protein. This sample yields some 1.4 million distinct CDR3 sequences, of which around two fifths are seen a single time; roughly 7.9% belongs to the top ten. The clonotype comes from a woman aged 18-29 years in good health. The specimen sequenced was blood. This chain joins TRBV20-1 and TRBJ2-7; 7 bases agree with TRBD2. The CDR3 loop reads CSGAGTKNYEQYF. The DNA of the CDR3 is TGCAGTGGTGCCGGGACTAAAAACTACGAGCAGTACTTC.